This TCR beta chain was obtained from a study of CD8 T cells in ankylosing spondylitis. Study findings and constraints: Before this, some motif variants had been reported in reactive arthritis synovial fluid and blood. Characteristic of ankylosing spondylitis blood, it appeared, was a TCR beta motif comprising several highly homologous variants. Disease-linked clones proved CD8+ and comparatively uncommon in peripheral blood. There was reportedly significant enrichment of clones that were disease-linked in matched ankylosing spondylitis synovial fluid.

This CDR3 has 15 amino acids. The germline V gene has CDR1 SGHNT and CDR2 YYREEE (reference sequence). V gave up 4 bases and J gave up 0 bases, with 13 bases separating them. MiXCR was run by TCRdb on the 5' RACE reads, yielding one entry per CDR3 protein. This sample has fewer than 500,000 distinct CDR3 sequences; 25% to 30% occur once, and the top ten carry roughly 0.9%. This clonotype has only one observation. Antigen: not known. J is TRBJ1-1 and V is TRBV5-4; a weak D match, TRBD1 (5 bases). The sequenced sample was blood, either unsorted or a sorted T cell fraction (not recorded which). This clonotype was sampled from a male donor with ankylosing spondylitis. CDR3 sequence reads: CASSTPQEMNTEAFF. The CDR3 DNA reads TGTGCCAGCAGCACCCCACAGGAAATGAACACTGAAGCTTTCTTT.